A single sample gave rise to the 27 T cell receptor beta chains below, sequenced in a study of blood T cell repertoires in COVID-19. Sequencing was performed with immunoSEQ multiplex PCR; in TCRdb, only in-frame clones are kept and a portion is missing. The sample lists roughly 290,000 clones, about nine tenths occurring once. Sequencing was performed on PBMCs or T cells enriched from blood (not recorded which). The receptors come from a middle-aged woman who had recovered from COVID-19.

V gene TRBV5-1 combines with J gene TRBJ1-1; D not resolved. Germline V gene sequence: CDR1 SGHRS, CDR2 YFSETQ. The CDR3 runs to 16 residues. V was cut by 4 bases and J by 4 bases, with 20 bases left in between. CDR3 DNA sequence: TGCGCCAGCAGCGGGAGGCTGGGAGGTTTGGGCACTGAAGCTTTCTTT. Translation: CASSGRLGGLGTEAFF.

This chain joins TRBV18 and TRBJ2-1, with 10 bases aligning to TRBD1. The V gene's germline CDR1 is KGHSH and CDR2 LQKENI. Losses at the gene ends were 3 bases for V and 6 bases for J; bases not matched to a gene: 8. This CDR3 comprises 16 residues. CDR3 DNA sequence: TGTGCCAGCTCACCCCGGGACAGGGGTAGAGGCAATGAGCAGTTCTTC. Translation: CASSPRDRGRGNEQFF.

Points on this clone: Other DNA sequences from this sample encode an identical CDR3 as well. The chain joins TRBV5-1 to TRBJ2-1; D is undetermined. Trimming shortened V by 0 bases and J by 6 bases, and 4 bases separated the two germline ends. The CDR3 spans 12 residues. Germline V CDR1 and CDR2: SGHRS, YFSETQ. This CDR3 is CASSLARNEQFF. For the CDR3, the DNA is TGCGCCAGCAGCTTGGCCCGCAATGAGCAGTTCTTC.

The chain carries TRBV2 and TRBJ2-7; 11 nucleotides align to TRBD2. The V gene end was trimmed by 7 bases and the J gene end by 5 bases; junction bases not matched to a gene: 7. The CDR3 contains 14 residues. Germline-derived CDR1 and CDR2 are SNHLY and FYNNEI. The CDR3 reads CASTGPSGRNEQYF. The CDR3 DNA reads as TGTGCCAGCACCGGACCTAGCGGGAGGAACGAGCAGTACTTC.

The genes are TRBV2 and TRBJ1-3; 10 bases line up with TRBD1. CDR3 length: 14 residues. Germline assignment: CDR1 SNHLY and CDR2 FYNNEI. Losses at the gene ends were 1 base for V and 8 bases for J; bases not matched to a gene: 2. The CDR3 nucleotides are TGTGCCAGCAGTGAAGGGACAGGGGGGCACACCATATATTTT. Its protein is CASSEGTGGHTIYF.

For this clone: In the same sample, other DNA sequences code for this CDR3. The CDR3 nucleotides are TGCGCCAGCAGCTTGGGAGGGGGAGGGACTGAAGCTTTCTTT. It codes for CASSLGGGGTEAFF. V gene TRBV5-1 combines with J gene TRBJ1-1; TRBD1 might be the D (6 bases). This CDR3 contains 14 residues. The germline V and J ends were trimmed by 0 bases and 5 bases, with 11 bases remaining between them. Per germline, CDR1 SGHRS and CDR2 YFSETQ.

The chain joins TRBV25-1 to TRBJ2-1, with 10 bases fitting TRBD1. The CDR3 spans 17 residues. Germline CDR1 and CDR2: MGHDK and SYGVNS. Germline trimming cut 4 bases from V and 4 bases from J; bases unmatched to any gene: 10. The CDR3 region has the DNA TGTGCCAGCAGTGGCCTCCATCCGGGACAGGGGTACAATGAGCAGTTCTTC. It specifies CASSGLHPGQGYNEQFF.

The genes are TRBV4-1 and TRBJ2-1, with D perhaps TRBD1 (5 bases). Trimming took off 1 base at V and 7 bases at J, with 17 bases between the two ends. From germline, CDR1 is MGHRA and CDR2 YSYEKL. This CDR3 comprises 16 residues. CDR3 in DNA: TGCGCCAGCAGCCAAGGGGCGGCAGGGAAAGGGAATGAGCAGTTCTTC. Protein: CASSQGAAGKGNEQFF.

J is TRBJ1-1 and V is TRBV28; a weak D match, TRBD1 (6 bases). The ends were cut back, 6 bases at V and 0 bases at J, with 14 bases in the middle. CDR1 MDHEN and CDR2 SYDVKM come from the germline V gene. The CDR3 is 15 residues long. The CDR3 region has the DNA TGTGCCAGCAGCCCGTCCGACAGGATGAACACTGAAGCTTTCTTT. Encoded protein: CASSPSDRMNTEAFF.

This chain joins TRBV5-5 and TRBJ1-1; 7 nucleotides match TRBD1. J was trimmed by 2 bases and V by 2 bases; bases with no gene match: 6. The CDR3 spans 15 residues. Germline CDR1 SGHKS, CDR2 YYEKEE (reference sequence). The CDR3 reads CASSFTGQHNTEAFF. CDR3 coding DNA: TGTGCCAGCAGCTTTACGGGACAGCACAACACTGAAGCTTTCTTT.

This chain links TRBV4-2 with TRBJ2-1; 13 bases map to TRBD2. Per germline, CDR1 LGHNA and CDR2 YNFKEQ. Trimming cost V 1 base and J 10 bases; bases outside gene matches: 7. The length of the CDR3 is 16 residues. The CDR3 sequence: CASSQVLAGGPEEQFF. The DNA for the CDR3 is TGTGCCAGCAGCCAAGTACTAGCGGGAGGGCCAGAGGAGCAGTTCTTC.

The chain employs TRBV19 and TRBJ1-2; possible D gene TRBD1, 5 bases. V lost 6 bases and J lost 4, with 15 bases in between. This CDR3 is 14 amino acids long. CDR1 and CDR2 from the germline V gene are LNHDA and SQIVND (reference sequence). CDR3 protein: CASRAVGPPYGYTF. CDR3 bases: TGTGCCAGTAGGGCGGTGGGGCCTCCCTATGGCTACACCTTC.

This rearrangement joins TRBV7-8 to TRBJ1-1; D gene uncertain. The CDR3 is made up of 12 amino acids. V dropped 1 base and J dropped 7 bases, with 7 bases sitting between them. CDR1 is SGHVS, CDR2 FQNEAQ, per germline. CDR3 loop: CASSLGAFEAFF. The CDR3 nucleotides read TGTGCCAGCAGCTTAGGGGCGTTTGAAGCTTTCTTT.

With regard to this clone: A junction boundary mismatches the germline segment, possibly from a read error. V gene TRBV7-8 combines with J gene TRBJ2-3, with 7 nucleotides matching TRBD2. Germline CDR1 SGHVS, CDR2 FQNEAQ. This CDR3 contains 16 residues. CDR3 sequence reads: CASSLAQSSGARDGVF. The CDR3 nucleotides read TGTGCCAGCAGCTTAGCGCAGTCCAGCGGGGCTCGCGATGGAGTTTTT.

This sequence joins TRBV2 and TRBJ1-5; TRBD1 matches at 7 bases. CDR3 length equals 14 residues. Germline V lookup: CDR1 SNHLY, CDR2 FYNNEI. V shed 4 bases, J shed 3 bases, and the junction held 3 bases outside the gene matches. CDR3 loop: CASSGGQFNQPQHF. In DNA form, the CDR3 reads TGTGCCAGCAGTGGGGGACAGTTCAATCAGCCCCAGCATTTT.

The chain is built from TRBV7-2 and TRBJ1-2, with TRBD1 matching 10 bases. V was pared by 1 base and J by 4 bases, with 3 bases of the junction left unmatched. The germline gives CDR1 SGHTA, CDR2 FQGNSA. The CDR3 has 15 residues. The CDR3 loop is CASSLVDRGGYGYTF. The CDR3 nucleotides are TGTGCCAGCAGCTTAGTGGACAGGGGGGGCTATGGCTACACCTTC.

V usage is TRBV5-4 and J usage is TRBJ1-2; 10 bases agree with TRBD1. Germline CDR1 SGHNT, CDR2 YYREEE (reference sequence). V trimming: 4 bases; J trimming: 7 bases; junction bases outside the gene matches: 7. The CDR3 totals 14 residues. The CDR3 reads CASSPSTGGRGYTF. The DNA of the CDR3 is TGTGCCAGCAGCCCCTCGACAGGGGGCCGTGGCTACACCTTC. Full variable domain (remainder filled in from reference TRBV5-4 and TRBJ1-2): ETGVTQSPTHLIKTRGQQVTLRCSSQSGHNTVSWYQQALGQGPQFIFQYYREEENGRGNFPPRFSGLQFPNYSSELNVNALELDDSALYLCASSPSTGGRGYTFGSGTRLTVV.

The chain has TRBV9 and TRBJ2-5; perhaps TRBD2 as D (5 bases). This CDR3 contains 14 residues. Per germline, CDR1 SGDLS and CDR2 YYNGEE. The V end lost 0 bases, the J end lost 2 bases, and 8 bases lay between the germline ends. The CDR3 region has the DNA TGTGCCAGCAGCGTAGGTCCGGGGCAAGAGACCCAGTACTTC. Amino acids: CASSVGPGQETQYF.

As for this clone: At the DNA level, this CDR3 is encoded by other sequences in the same sample as well. This sequence joins TRBV9 and TRBJ2-6; the D gene is possibly TRBD1 (5 bases). The V end was cut by 2 bases, the J end by 1 base, with 7 bases between. CDR3 size: 15 residues. Per the germline V gene, CDR1 is SGDLS and CDR2 is YYNGEE. CDR3: CASSVTGSGANVLTF. For the CDR3, the DNA is TGTGCCAGCAGCGTTACAGGTTCTGGGGCCAACGTCCTGACTTTC.

The rearrangement links TRBV5-4 to TRBJ1-5; D is perhaps TRBD1 (5 bases). Germline V gene sequence: CDR1 SGHNT, CDR2 YYREEE (reference sequence). Trimming removed 4 bases at V and 2 bases at J, with 13 bases between. The CDR3 extends over 15 amino acids. The CDR3 protein is CASSPGGGGNQPQHF. The DNA of the CDR3 is TGTGCCAGCAGCCCCGGAGGAGGGGGCAATCAGCCCCAGCATTTT.

The chain combines TRBV7-2 with TRBJ1-6; D uncertain. This CDR3 has 13 residues. The V gene's germline CDR1 is SGHTA and CDR2 FQGNSA. Trimming left V 4 bases short and J 10 bases short, with 11 bases between. CDR3 sequence: CASSSVPESPLHF. The CDR3 nucleotides read TGTGCCAGCAGCTCGGTTCCCGAATCACCCCTCCACTTT.

The chain combines TRBV5-1 with TRBJ1-2, with no clear D. Trimming pared 0 bases from V and 0 bases from J, leaving 12 bases between. CDR1 is SGHRS and CDR2 is YFSETQ in the germline V gene. This CDR3 is built from 16 residues. The CDR3, as DNA: TGCGCCAGCAGCTTGGCCAGTTCCAGATCTAACTATGGCTACACCTTC. Its protein product is CASSLASSRSNYGYTF.

The rearrangement links TRBV4-1 to TRBJ2-2; weak D call: TRBD2 (6 bases). CDR1 is MGHRA and CDR2 is YSYEKL in the germline V gene. V shed 4 bases and J shed 1 base, with 10 bases lying between them. This CDR3 has 15 residues. The CDR3 sequence is CASSPRDWNTGELFF. The CDR3 DNA reads TGCGCCAGCAGCCCCCGGGACTGGAACACCGGGGAGCTGTTTTTT.

The chain is built from TRBV7-2 and TRBJ1-2; a possible D gene is TRBD1 (6 bases). V was pared by 5 bases and J by 4 bases, with 17 bases between. Germline V gene lookup returns CDR1 SGHTA and CDR2 FQGNSA. The CDR3 is made up of 15 amino acids. The CDR3 DNA is TGTGCCAGCAGCCTAGGAATACAGGGTATCTATGGCTACACCTTC. Its translation is CASSLGIQGIYGYTF.

J is TRBJ1-5 and V is TRBV2, with TRBD1 matching 7 bases. This CDR3 spans 12 amino acids. J lost 4 bases, V lost 6 bases, and 0 bases had no gene match. Germline V CDR1 and CDR2: SNHLY, FYNNEI. The CDR3 nucleotides are TGTGCCAGCAGGGGACAGAATCAGCCCCAGCATTTT. Its translation: CASRGQNQPQHF.

The chain combines TRBV12-5 with TRBJ2-6; no definite D call. CDR1 LGHNT and CDR2 FRNRAP come from the germline V gene. The CDR3 is made up of 14 amino acids. Trimming removed 5 bases from V and 0 bases from J, with 5 bases in between. In nucleotides, the CDR3 is TGTGCTAGTGGTCTACTCTCTGGGGCCAACGTCCTGACTTTC. Amino acids: CASGLLSGANVLTF.

The rearrangement uses TRBV7-9 and TRBJ1-2; a weak D match, TRBD1 (6 bases). The germline gives CDR1 SEHNR, CDR2 FQNEAQ (reference sequence). Trimming took 1 base from V and 5 from J, leaving 11 bases between them. The CDR3 has 14 residues. CDR3 sequence (DNA): TGTGCCAGCAGCTTAGGTCAGGGGCAGTATGGCTACACCTTC. This translates into CASSLGQGQYGYTF.